The clone carrying this T cell receptor beta chain was observed a few times. The source of the sample is a study of cytomegalovirus exposure and HLA in healthy donors. PCR primers comprised 60 Vbeta and 13 Jbeta primers. TCRdb keeps only in-frame clones here, not all; method: immunoSEQ multiplex PCR. The table records 150,000 to 200,000 clones, around 78% of them present only once. V lost 8 bases to trimming and J lost 0 bases; unmatched junction nucleotides: 7. Germline lookup yields CDR1 MNHEY and CDR2 SMNVEV (reference sequence). The CDR3 totals 15 residues. The specimen was PBMCs. The chain couples TRBV27 to TRBJ2-7; 10 nucleotides line up with TRBD1. The source of this sequence is a woman aged 25 to 39 in good health and CMV-seropositive. The CDR3 loop reads CASSLGTGVSYEQYF. The CDR3 nucleotides read TGTGCCAGCTCCCTAGGGACAGGGGTCTCCTACGAGCAGTACTTC.